This T cell receptor beta chain was documented in a study of blood T cell repertoires in COVID-19. Study-wide background: Italy, Spain and the United States were the sources of the convalescent and acute COVID-19 samples. Sample material is recorded as cDNA or gDNA derived from T cells, B-cell-depleted T cells, or PBMCs.

In the authors' workflow: Cell counts per sample came from amplifying reference gene primers. Clones were read by immunoSEQ multiplex PCR, and TCRdb kept only the in-frame ones, dropping some. V, J and clone size were drawn from that table, and D and trimming were deduced from the DNA. The sample holds about 220,000 clones, around 85% seen once. The CDR3 has 11 amino acids. V lost 1 base and J lost 9, with 7 bases in between. Per germline, CDR1 DFQATT and CDR2 SNEGSKA (reference sequence). The sequenced sample consisted of peripheral blood. V gene TRBV20-1 combines with J gene TRBJ2-1; a possible D gene is TRBD1 (5 bases). This clonotype was sampled from a man aged 35 to 55 with acute or convalescent COVID-19. The CDR3 DNA is TGCAGTGCTAGAGTGGACATTGAGCAGTTCTTC. It yields the protein CSARVDIEQFF.